Below are 8 T cell receptor beta chains sequenced from a single sample in a study of T cell changes during pregnancy in multiple sclerosis. This table comes from immunoSEQ multiplex PCR, and its TCRdb copy is limited to in-frame clones, with some not included. The sample shows 89,000 or so clones, 91% of them seen only once. Source: PBMCs, taken in the first trimester of pregnancy. The receptors shown here come from a female donor in good health, serving as a control in a pregnancy study. Some clones in this sample may be carry-over from other donors' samples.

J is TRBJ1-5 and V is TRBV7-9; D possibly corresponds to TRBD1 (5 bases). V was shortened by 4 bases and J by 6 bases, with 10 bases between the two germline ends. CDR3 length equals 13 residues. Germline V gene lookup returns CDR1 SEHNR and CDR2 FQNEAQ (reference sequence). Written as DNA, the CDR3 is TGTGCCAGCAGCTCAGGGATGGTTCAGCCCCAGCATTTT. As protein: CASSSGMVQPQHF.

The chain employs TRBV6-1 and TRBJ1-5; no clear D gene. There are 16 residues in the CDR3. Germline V CDR1 and CDR2: MNHNS, SASEGT. The V end lost 1 base, the J end lost 0 bases, and 10 bases lay between the germline ends. The CDR3 sequence is CASSEGFGVSNQPQHF. The CDR3 DNA reads as TGTGCCAGCAGTGAAGGGTTCGGGGTTAGCAATCAGCCCCAGCATTTT.

The sample holds one count of this clone. The chain is built from TRBV2 and TRBJ1-1; possibly TRBD1 for D (6 bases). Germline V gene data show CDR1 as SNHLY and CDR2 as FYNNEI. CDR3 length equals 13 residues. The germline V and J ends were trimmed by 8 bases and 0 bases, with 10 bases remaining between them. Here the CDR3 reads CASGGQMNTEAFF. The CDR3 nucleotides are TGTGCCAGCGGTGGACAGATGAACACTGAAGCTTTCTTT.

The rearrangement links TRBV6-5 to TRBJ2-7; D unclear. V lost 4 bases and J lost 3, with 10 bases in between. The CDR3 covers 13 residues. In germline, CDR1 is MNHEY, CDR2 SVGAGI. CDR3: CASSFDTDYEQYF. Here the CDR3 DNA reads TGTGCCAGCAGTTTCGATACAGACTACGAGCAGTACTTC.

This rearrangement joins TRBV7-9 to TRBJ2-2; 9 bases map to TRBD1. Germline loops: CDR1 SEHNR, CDR2 FQNEAQ (reference sequence). V lost 4 bases and J lost 3; bases outside the gene matches: 3. CDR3 length equals 15 residues. The CDR3: CASSWTGVYTGELFF. CDR3 DNA sequence: TGTGCCAGCAGCTGGACAGGGGTCTACACCGGGGAGCTGTTTTTT.

This clone appeared a single time. V gene TRBV20-1 combines with J gene TRBJ2-5; D may be TRBD2 (5 bases). There are 11 residues in the CDR3. The ends were cut back, 2 bases at V and 4 bases at J, with 5 bases in the middle. Germline assignment: CDR1 DFQATT and CDR2 SNEGSKA (reference sequence). CDR3 coding DNA: TGCAGTGCTAGACTAGCAGAGACCCAGTACTTC. Encoded protein: CSARLAETQYF.

This chain uses TRBV27 with TRBJ2-7, with D unresolved. Trimming shortened V by 2 bases and J by 3 bases, and 11 bases separated the two germline ends. CDR1 is MNHEY, CDR2 SMNVEV, per germline (reference sequence). The CDR3 extends over 14 amino acids. The DNA for the CDR3 is TGTGCCAGCAGTTTAGTGAACAGTTACTACGAGCAGTACTTC. Translation gives CASSLVNSYYEQYF.

The chain employs TRBV7-3 and TRBJ2-3; D might be TRBD1 (5 bases). CDR1 and CDR2 (germline): SGHTA, FQGTGA. V dropped 3 bases and J dropped 2 bases, with 9 bases sitting between them. This CDR3 contains 14 residues. The DNA of the CDR3 is TGTGCCAGCAGCTTTAAGGGGCCCACAGATACGCAGTATTTT. This codes for CASSFKGPTDTQYF.